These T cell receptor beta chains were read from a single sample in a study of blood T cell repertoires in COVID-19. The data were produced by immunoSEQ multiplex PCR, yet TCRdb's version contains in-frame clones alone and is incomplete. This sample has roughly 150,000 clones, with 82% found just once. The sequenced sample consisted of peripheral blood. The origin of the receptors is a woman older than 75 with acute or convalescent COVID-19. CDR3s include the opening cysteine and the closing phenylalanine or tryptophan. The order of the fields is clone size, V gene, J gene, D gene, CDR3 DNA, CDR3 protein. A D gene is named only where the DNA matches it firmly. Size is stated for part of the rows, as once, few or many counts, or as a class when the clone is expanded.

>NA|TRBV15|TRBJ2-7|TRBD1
TGTGCCACCAGCAGTAGATGGGACAGGGTTAGCCACGAGCAGTACTTC
CATSSRWDRVSHEQYF
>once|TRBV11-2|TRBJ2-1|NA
TGTGCCTCCATGAGACTTTCCGGTTACAATGAGCAGTTCTTC
CASMRLSGYNEQFF
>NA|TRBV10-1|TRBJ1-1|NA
TGCGCCAGCAGCAAGAACCGCGCGGCTGAAGCTTTCTTT
CASSKNRAAEAFF
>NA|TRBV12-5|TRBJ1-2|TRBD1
TGTGCTAGTGGCACGACAGGGTCCGATGGCTACACCTTC
CASGTTGSDGYTF
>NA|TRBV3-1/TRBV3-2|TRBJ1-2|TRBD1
TGTGCCAGCAGCCCGCGGGACAGGCCTCTTAATGGCTACACCTTC
CASSPRDRPLNGYTF
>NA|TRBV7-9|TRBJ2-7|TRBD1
TGTGCCAGCAGCTTAGAAAGGACAGGGTTTCGAATGCAGTACTTC
CASSLERTGFRMQYF
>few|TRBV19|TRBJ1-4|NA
TGTGCCACCCCAGGGGAGGGAACTAATGAAAAACTGTTTTTT
CATPGEGTNEKLFF
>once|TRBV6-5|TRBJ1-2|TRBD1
TGTGCCAGCAGTTACGATAGGCAGGGGGCGAGGTACGACACCTTC
CASSYDRQGARYDTF
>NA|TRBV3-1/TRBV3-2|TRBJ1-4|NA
TGTGCCAGCAGCTTCACAGAACAAAATGAAAAACTGTTTTTT
CASSFTEQNEKLFF
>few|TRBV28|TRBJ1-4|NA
TGTGCCAGCAGTTTACCCGGGATCTCGGGTGAAGGACTGTTTTTT
CASSLPGISGEGLFF
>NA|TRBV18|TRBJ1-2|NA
TGTGCCAGCTCACCGAACGTGACAGGCCGCTATGGCTACACCTTC
CASSPNVTGRYGYTF
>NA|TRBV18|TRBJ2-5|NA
TGTGCCAGCTCGAACTCCCCGGCCCCCGGAGAAGAGACCCAGTACTTC
CASSNSPAPGEETQYF
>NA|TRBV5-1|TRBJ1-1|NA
TGCGCCAGCAGCTTGGCTGGCAGGGAATTCACTGAAGCTTTCTTT
CASSLAGREFTEAFF
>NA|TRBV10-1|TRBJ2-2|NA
TGCGCCAGCAGTGTTGGGGGGGCAAACACCGGGGAGCTGTTTTTT
CASSVGGANTGELFF
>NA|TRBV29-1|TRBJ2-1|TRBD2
TGCAGCGTTGGTTCTAGCGGATATGATGAGCAGTTCTTC
CSVGSSGYDEQFF
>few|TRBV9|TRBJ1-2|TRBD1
TGTGCCAGCAGCCTCCGGGACAGCTATGGCTACACCTTC
CASSLRDSYGYTF
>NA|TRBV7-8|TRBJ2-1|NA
TGTGCCAGCAGCTTAGCGCGGGACAATGAGCAGTTCTTC
CASSLARDNEQFF
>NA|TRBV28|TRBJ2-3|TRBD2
TGTGCCACCTTACTAGCGGGAGAGACAGATACGCAGTATTTT
CATLLAGETDTQYF
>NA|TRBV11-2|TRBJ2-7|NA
TGTGCCAGCAGCCGCTACAGGGACTACGAGCAGTACTTC
CASSRYRDYEQYF
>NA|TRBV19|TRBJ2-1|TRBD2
TGTGCCAGTCCCAAGGAAGCGGGAGTATGGAATGAGCAGTTCTTC
CASPKEAGVWNEQFF
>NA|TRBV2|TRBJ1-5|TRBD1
TGTGCCAGCAGATTGGACAGGGGTAATCAGCCCCAGCATTTT
CASRLDRGNQPQHF
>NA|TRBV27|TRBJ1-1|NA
TGTGCCAGCAGTTTATTGTCGGGGGGGACTGAAGCTTTCTTT
CASSLLSGGTEAFF
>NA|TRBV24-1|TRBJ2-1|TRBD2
TGTGCCACCAGTGATGGAAGCGGGACTCTTTCCTACAATGAGCAGTTCTTC
CATSDGSGTLSYNEQFF
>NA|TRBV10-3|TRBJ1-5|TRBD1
TGTGCCATCAGTAGAGGGGGCTCCAATCAGCCCCAGCATTTT
CAISRGGSNQPQHF
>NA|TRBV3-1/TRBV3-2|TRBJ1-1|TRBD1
TGTGCCAGCAGCCGGACAGGGATGAACACTGAAGCTTTCTTT
CASSRTGMNTEAFF
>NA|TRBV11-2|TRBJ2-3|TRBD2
TGTGCCAGCAGCTTAGGGCTAGCGGGAGAATCAGATACGCAGTATTTT
CASSLGLAGESDTQYF
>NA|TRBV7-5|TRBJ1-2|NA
TGTGTCAGAAGCTTAGCCGGGGGAGACGGCAGCTATGGCTACACCTTC
CVRSLAGGDGSYGYTF
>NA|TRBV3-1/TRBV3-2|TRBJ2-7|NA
TGTGCCAGCAGCCCTGAGATAACTAACTACGAGCAGTACTTC
CASSPEITNYEQYF
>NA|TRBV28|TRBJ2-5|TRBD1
TGTGCCAGCCCCTCAGGGGACAGGGGATGGTGGGAGACCCAGTACTTC
CASPSGDRGWWETQYF
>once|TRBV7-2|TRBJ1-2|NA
TGTGCCAGCAGCTTTAACCTGAATGGGGGGTATGGCTACACCTTC
CASSFNLNGGYGYTF
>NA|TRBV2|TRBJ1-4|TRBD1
TGTGCCAGCAGCACACAGGGGGCAACTAATGAAAAACTGTTTTTT
CASSTQGATNEKLFF
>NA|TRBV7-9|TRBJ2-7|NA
TGTGCCAGCAGCTTAGCCGGAGTAACCTACGAGCAGTACTTC
CASSLAGVTYEQYF
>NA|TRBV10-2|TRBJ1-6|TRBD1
TGCGCCAGCCAACCACAGGGGAGGACTAATTCACCCCTCCACTTT
CASQPQGRTNSPLHF
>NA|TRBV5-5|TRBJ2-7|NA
TGTGCCAGCAGCTTAGGGGGCGGGGCCTCCTACGAGCAGTACTTC
CASSLGGGASYEQYF
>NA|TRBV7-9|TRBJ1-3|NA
TGTGCCAGCAGCTTATCGGGGGTTGGAAACACCATATATTTT
CASSLSGVGNTIYF
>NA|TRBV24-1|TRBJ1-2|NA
TGTGCCACCCTTGCTTGTCGGGGGTCTGGCTACACCTTC
CATLACRGSGYTF
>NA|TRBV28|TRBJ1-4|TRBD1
TGTGCCAGCAGGACCGGGACAGGGTTTAATGAAAAACTGTTTTTT
CASRTGTGFNEKLFF
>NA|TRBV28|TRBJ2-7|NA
TGTGCCAGCCAAAACGGGGGTCGTTCTAATTCTGGCAAGCAGTACTTC
CASQNGGRSNSGKQYF
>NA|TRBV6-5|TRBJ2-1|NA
TGTGCCAGCAGTTTAGATTGGCGGGGGCTGAATGAGCAGTTCTTC
CASSLDWRGLNEQFF
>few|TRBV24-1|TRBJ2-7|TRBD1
TGTGCCACCAGTGACAGGGCTCCGGGACAGGGAAACGAGCAGTACTTC
CATSDRAPGQGNEQYF
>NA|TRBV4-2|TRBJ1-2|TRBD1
TGTGCCAGCAGCCAATTGGGGACAGGGAACTATGGCTACACCTTC
CASSQLGTGNYGYTF